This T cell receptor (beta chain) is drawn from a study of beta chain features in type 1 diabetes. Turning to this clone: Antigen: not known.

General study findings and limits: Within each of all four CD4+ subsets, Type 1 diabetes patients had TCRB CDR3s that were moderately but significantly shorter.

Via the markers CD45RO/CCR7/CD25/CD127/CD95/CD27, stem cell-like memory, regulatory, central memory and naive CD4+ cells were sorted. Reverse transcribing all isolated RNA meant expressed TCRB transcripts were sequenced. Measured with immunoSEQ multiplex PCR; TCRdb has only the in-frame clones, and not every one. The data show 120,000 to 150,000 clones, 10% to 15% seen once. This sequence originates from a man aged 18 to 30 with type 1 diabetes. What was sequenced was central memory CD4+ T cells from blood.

CDR3 sequence reads: CASSWESTGQSTEAFF. CDR3 DNA sequence: TGTGCCAGCAGTTGGGAGTCGACAGGGCAGAGCACTGAAGCTTTCTTT. The chain combines TRBV6-5 with TRBJ1-1; TRBD1 matches 7 bases. Germline V gene lookup returns CDR1 MNHEY and CDR2 SVGAGI. The length of the CDR3 is 16 residues. V was pared by 4 bases and J by 4 bases, with 12 bases of the junction left unmatched.